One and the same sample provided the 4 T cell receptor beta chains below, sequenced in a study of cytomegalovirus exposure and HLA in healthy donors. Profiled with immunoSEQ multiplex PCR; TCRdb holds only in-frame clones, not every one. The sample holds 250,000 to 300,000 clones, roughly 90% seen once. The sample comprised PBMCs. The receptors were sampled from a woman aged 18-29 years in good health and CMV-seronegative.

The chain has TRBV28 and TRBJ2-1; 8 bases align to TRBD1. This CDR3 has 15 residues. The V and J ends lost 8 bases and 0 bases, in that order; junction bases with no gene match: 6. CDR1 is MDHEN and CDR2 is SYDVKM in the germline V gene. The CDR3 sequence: CASLRTGSSYNEQFF. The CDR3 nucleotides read TGTGCCAGCTTAAGGACAGGGAGCTCCTACAATGAGCAGTTCTTC.

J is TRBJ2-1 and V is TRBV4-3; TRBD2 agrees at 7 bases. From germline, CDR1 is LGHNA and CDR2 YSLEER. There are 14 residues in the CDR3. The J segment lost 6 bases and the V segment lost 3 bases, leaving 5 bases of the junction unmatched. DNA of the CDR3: TGCGCCAGCAGCCATGGAGCGGGGTTCAATGAGCAGTTCTTC. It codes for CASSHGAGFNEQFF.

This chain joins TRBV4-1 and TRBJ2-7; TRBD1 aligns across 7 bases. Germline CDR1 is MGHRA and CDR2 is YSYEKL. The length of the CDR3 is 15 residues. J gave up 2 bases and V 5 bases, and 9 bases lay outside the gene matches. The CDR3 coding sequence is TGCGCCAGCAGCAGGGTGGGACAGATAGCCTACGAGCAGTACTTC. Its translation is CASSRVGQIAYEQYF.

The CDR3: CASSSPPAHYEQYF. The CDR3 DNA is TGTGCCAGCAGTTCCCCTCCTGCGCACTACGAGCAGTACTTC. The chain employs TRBV28 and TRBJ2-7; D is uncertain. CDR3 length equals 14 residues. The ends were cut back, 4 bases at V and 3 bases at J, with 13 bases in the middle. CDR1 and CDR2 from the germline V gene are MDHEN and SYDVKM. Combining the CDR3 with reference TRBV28 and TRBJ2-7 gives the whole variable domain DVKVTQSSRYLVKRTGEKVFLECVQDMDHENMFWYRQDPGLGLRLIYFSYDVKMKEKGDIPEGYSVSREKKERFSLILESASTNQTSMYLCASSSPPAHYEQYFGPGTRLTVT.